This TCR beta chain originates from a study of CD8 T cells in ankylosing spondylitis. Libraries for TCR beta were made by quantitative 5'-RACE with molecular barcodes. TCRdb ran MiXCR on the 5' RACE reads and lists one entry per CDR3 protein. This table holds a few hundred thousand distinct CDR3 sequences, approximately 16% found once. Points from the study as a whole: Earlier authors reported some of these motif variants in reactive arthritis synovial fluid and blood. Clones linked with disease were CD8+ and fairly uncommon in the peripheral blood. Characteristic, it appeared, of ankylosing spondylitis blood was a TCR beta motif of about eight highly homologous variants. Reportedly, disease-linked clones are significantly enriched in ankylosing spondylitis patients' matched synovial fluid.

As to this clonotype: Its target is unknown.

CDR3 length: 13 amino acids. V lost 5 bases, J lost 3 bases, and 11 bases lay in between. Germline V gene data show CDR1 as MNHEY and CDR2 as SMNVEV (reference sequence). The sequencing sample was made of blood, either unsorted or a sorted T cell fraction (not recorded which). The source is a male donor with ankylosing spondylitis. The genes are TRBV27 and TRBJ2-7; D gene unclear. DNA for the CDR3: TGTGCCAGCAGTCTAAGGACCGACTACGAGCAGTACTTC. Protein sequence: CASSLRTDYEQYF.